This T cell receptor (beta chain) was recovered during a study of shared clonotypes between healthy human individuals. At the level of the study: Three plates were used per donor for CD4 naive, three for CD4 memory, two for CD8 naive and one for CD8 memory. Notes on the study in general: The authors expected sequencing depth to affect clonotype sharing among donors.

Germline values: CDR1 SGDLS, CDR2 YYNGEE. Trimming removed 0 bases from V and 0 bases from J, with 6 bases in between. The CDR3 totals 14 residues. Running of the assay took place at deep level. Replicate PCRs from sorted subsets contained roughly 200 ng DNA, which is approximately 30,000 T cell genomes. Produced via immunoSEQ multiplex PCR; TCRdb's table is partial and in-frame only. The profile covers roughly 2.6 million clones, with 90% to 95% appearing a single time and over 0.12% taken by the ten largest. In the case of this clone: Antigen specificity is unknown. Additional DNA sequences in this sample encode the identical CDR3.

The receptor was derived from a man between 18 and 29 years old in good health. The sequencing sample was made of naive CD4+ T cells sorted from blood. Described subset: CD45RA+ positively selected. The gene calls are TRBV9 and TRBJ1-1; D not certain. CDR3 coding DNA: TGTGCCAGCAGCGTAGGGTTGATGAACACTGAAGCTTTCTTT. Encoded protein: CASSVGLMNTEAFF.